This T cell receptor beta chain stems from a study of T-cell reconstitution after alpha-beta-depleted transplantation in children. It was with unique molecular identifiers that the TCRbeta library was prepared. TCRdb re-analysed the PCR reads in MiXCR, keeping a single row per CDR3 protein. The sample yields a few hundred thousand distinct CDR3 sequences, 25% to 30% seen once. Findings of the study overall: T-cell counts and diversity were attributed mostly to newly produced T cells one year after transplant. Recipient T cells and thymic progenitors that survived gave rise to the high TCRbeta diversity observed at day 60 in some patients. It was reported that alpha-beta T cells came from several hundred expanded graft clones (about two months after transplant).

On this clonotype itself: Its antigen remains unknown.

The starting material was PBMCs, obtained before TCRalphabeta/CD19-depleted stem cell transplant. The source is a boy in the first two years of life with Wiskott-Aldrich syndrome, due to receive a stem cell transplant.

The CDR3 DNA reads TGCGCCAGCACCGAGAGGGCAGGGAGTCAAGAGACCCAGTACTTC. This gives the protein CASTERAGSQETQYF. The rearrangement uses TRBV5-1 and TRBJ2-5; D may be TRBD1 or TRBD2 (5 bases each). The CDR3 is 15 residues long. Trimming took 6 bases from V and 2 from J, leaving 17 bases between them. Germline V gene lookup returns CDR1 SGHRS and CDR2 YFSETQ.